This passage covers 11 T cell receptor beta chains from one sample sequenced in a study of T cell responses to AZD1222 COVID-19 vaccine. The assay was immunoSEQ multiplex PCR, and TCRdb's table has in-frame clones only and misses some. The repertoire includes 200,000 or so clones, 90% to 95% of them detected once, and 1% sits in the top ten. Sequenced here: peripheral blood, sampled on day 0 of MenACWY control vaccination. The receptor source for this set is an adult in good health.

V and J are TRBV27 and TRBJ1-3; maybe TRBD1 (5 bases). The CDR3 contains 13 residues. V lost 4 bases, J lost 7 bases, and 11 bases lay in between. Germline loops: CDR1 MNHEY, CDR2 SMNVEV (reference sequence). This chain's CDR3 is CASSSAGRNTIYF. DNA for the CDR3: TGTGCCAGCAGTTCGGCAGGGAGGAACACCATATATTTT.

The genes are TRBV6-5 and TRBJ1-5, with no clear D. V lost 6 bases to trimming and J lost 0 bases, with 9 bases between them. The CDR3 consists of 14 residues. Germline V gives CDR1 MNHEY, CDR2 SVGAGI. CDR3 bases: TGTGCCAGCAGGATGGACGGTAGCAATCAGCCCCAGCATTTT. Protein: CASRMDGSNQPQHF.

The V gene is TRBV2, the J gene TRBJ1-2; D possibly corresponds to TRBD1 (5 bases). V was clipped by 5 bases and J by 4 bases, with 11 bases between them. Per the germline V gene, CDR1 is SNHLY and CDR2 is FYNNEI. There are 13 residues in the CDR3. The CDR3 region is CASSSGLSYGYTF. CDR3 DNA: TGTGCCAGCAGTTCGGGACTGAGCTATGGCTACACCTTC.

This chain uses TRBV30 with TRBJ1-1; 9 bases agree with TRBD1. Per the germline V gene, CDR1 is GTSNPN and CDR2 is SVGIG (reference sequence). The V and J ends lost 2 bases and 4 bases, in that order; junction bases with no gene match: 2. The CDR3 extends over 13 amino acids. The CDR3 nucleotides read TGTGCCTGGAGTACAGGGGGCGGCACTGAAGCTTTCTTT. Encoded protein: CAWSTGGGTEAFF.

The V and J genes are TRBV28 and TRBJ1-4; D is unresolved. CDR3 length equals 12 residues. V lost 6 bases and J 8 bases, leaving 10 bases between the germline ends. From germline, CDR1 is MDHEN and CDR2 SYDVKM. The CDR3 reads CASSRQGEKLFF. CDR3 coding DNA: TGTGCCAGCAGCAGGCAAGGCGAAAAACTGTTTTTT.

Comments on this clone: Lacking the conserved final phenylalanine or tryptophan, this CDR3 likely reflects a read error. No DNA is shown, since the ends of the CDR3 on it are uncertain; the CDR3 is the one TCRdb lists. This rearrangement joins TRBV7-9 to TRBJ1-2. The CDR3 extends over 12 residues, inclusive of both ends. Per the germline V gene, CDR1 is SEHNR and CDR2 is FQNEAQ (reference sequence). This chain's CDR3 is CASSLPGTALAS.

V usage is TRBV2 and J usage is TRBJ2-3; D not resolved. The CDR3 spans 11 residues. CDR1 SNHLY and CDR2 FYNNEI come from the germline V gene. V lost 4 bases and J lost 3, with 2 bases in between. For the CDR3, the DNA is TGTGCCAGCAGTGCGACAGATACGCAGTATTTT. Protein sequence: CASSATDTQYF.

The rearrangement uses TRBV9 and TRBJ2-2; possible D gene TRBD2, 5 bases. From germline, CDR1 is SGDLS and CDR2 YYNGEE. The CDR3 sequence is 14 residues long. Trimming shortened V by 6 bases and J by 4 bases, and 13 bases separated the two germline ends. CDR3 sequence reads: CASKLEGATGELFF. CDR3 sequence (DNA): TGTGCCAGCAAACTCGAGGGCGCCACCGGGGAGCTGTTTTTT.

The chain uses TRBV16 and TRBJ1-1, with no clear D. Germline assignment: CDR1 KGHSY and CDR2 FQNENV. With 10 bases removed from V and 3 bases from J, the gap between germline ends came to 18 bases. This CDR3 is built from 14 residues. The CDR3, as DNA: TGTGCCACAGACACGGGGAGGCAAGACACTGAAGCTTTCTTT. Translated, it gives CATDTGRQDTEAFF. The full variable domain, completed using reference TRBV16 and TRBJ1-1, is GEEVAQTPKHLVRGEGQKAKLYCAPIKGHSYVFWYQQVLKNEFKFLISFQNENVFDETGMPKERFSAKCLPNSPCSLEIQATKLEDSAVYFCATDTGRQDTEAFFGQGTRLTVV.

The rearrangement links TRBV7-2 to TRBJ2-3; tentative D call: TRBD1 (5 bases). V gave up 4 bases and J gave up 2 bases, with 7 bases separating them. This CDR3 region has 13 residues. Germline CDR1 reads SGHTA; CDR2 reads FQGNSA. The CDR3 DNA reads TGTGCCAGCAGCTGGGGCGACACAGATACGCAGTATTTT. Protein product: CASSWGDTDTQYF.

This clone was seen only a few times. CDR3 amino acids: CASSPGTGDAPQHF. The CDR3 nucleotides read TGTGCCAGCAGCCCCGGGACAGGGGATGCACCCCAGCATTTT. The rearrangement uses TRBV7-6 and TRBJ1-5; 10 bases line up with TRBD1. J lost 10 bases, V lost 5 bases, and 8 bases had no gene match. The CDR3 totals 14 residues. CDR1 and CDR2 (germline): SGHVS, FNYEAQ. Full variable domain (missing parts from reference TRBV7-6 and TRBJ1-5): GAGVSQSPRYKVTKRGQDVALRCDPISGHVSLYWYRQALGQGPEFLTYFNYEAQQDKSGLPNDRFSAERPEGSISTLTIQRTEQRDSAMYRCASSPGTGDAPQHFGDGTRLSIL.